This T cell receptor (beta chain) was observed in a study of neurological immune-mediated disorders. One entry per CDR3 protein, called by TCRdb with MiXCR from the 5' RACE reads. The table records around 20,000 distinct CDR3 sequences, 25% to 30% of them present only once. CDR1 and CDR2 from the germline V gene are DFQATT and SNEGSKA (reference sequence). Trimming took 3 bases from V and 5 from J, leaving 23 bases between them. The CDR3 runs to 16 residues. Sequenced sample: PBMCs. This receptor was obtained from a man over 45 with HTLV-1-associated myelopathy (HAM/TSP). The chain links TRBV20-1 to TRBJ2-7, with D perhaps TRBD1 (10 bases). The chain's CDR3 is CSASYDRGRGGDEQYF. DNA for the CDR3: TGCAGTGCTAGTTACGACAGGGGGCGCGGGGGGGACGAGCAGTACTTC.